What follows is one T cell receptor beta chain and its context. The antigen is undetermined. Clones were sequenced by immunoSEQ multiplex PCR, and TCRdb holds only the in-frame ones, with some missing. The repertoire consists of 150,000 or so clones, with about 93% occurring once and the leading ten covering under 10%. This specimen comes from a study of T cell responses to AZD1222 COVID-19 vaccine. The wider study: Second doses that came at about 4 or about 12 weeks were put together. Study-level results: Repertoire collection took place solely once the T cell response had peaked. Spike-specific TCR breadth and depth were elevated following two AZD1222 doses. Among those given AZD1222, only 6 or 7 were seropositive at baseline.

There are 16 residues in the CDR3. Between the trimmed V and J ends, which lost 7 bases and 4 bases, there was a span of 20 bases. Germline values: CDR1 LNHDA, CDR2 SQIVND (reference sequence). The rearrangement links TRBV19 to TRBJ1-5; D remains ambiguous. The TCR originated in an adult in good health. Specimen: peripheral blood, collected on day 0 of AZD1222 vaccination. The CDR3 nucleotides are TGTGCCAGTACCATCTCAGGAGGGTGGTCGAATCAGCCCCAGCATTTT. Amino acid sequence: CASTISGGWSNQPQHF.